Listed below are T cell receptor beta chains from one sample, sequenced in a study of blood T cell repertoires in COVID-19. Sequenced by immunoSEQ multiplex PCR; TCRdb stores in-frame clones only, minus some. The sample consists of 350,000 to 400,000 clones, around 89% of them appearing once. The sequenced material came from PBMCs or T cells enriched from blood (not recorded which). These TCRs come from a woman aged 25 to 39 with acute COVID-19. The CDR3 runs from the conserved cysteine through the conserved F or W. A D gene is named only where the DNA matches it firmly. Clone size is given for some rows only: seen once, a few or many times, or a class if the clone is expanded.

V: TRBV5-4
size: .
D: TRBD2
J: TRBJ2-2
CDR3: CASSSAGRGNTGELFF
DNA: TGTGCCAGCAGCTCCGCTGGGAGGGGGAACACCGGGGAGCTGTTTTTT

V: TRBV3-1/TRBV3-2
size: .
D: .
J: TRBJ2-3
CDR3: CASSQAPDTQYF
DNA: TGTGCCAGCAGCCAAGCTCCGGATACGCAGTATTTT

V: TRBV2
size: .
D: TRBD1
J: TRBJ2-7
CDR3: CASRSGQGGLYEQYF
DNA: TGTGCCAGCAGAAGCGGACAGGGGGGGCTCTACGAGCAGTACTTC

V: TRBV19
size: .
D: .
J: TRBJ1-2
CDR3: CASNRFGYGYTF
DNA: TGTGCCAGTAACAGGTTTGGTTATGGCTACACCTTC

V: TRBV7-8
size: .
D: .
J: TRBJ1-3
CDR3: CASSRDTGSSGNTIYF
DNA: TGTGCCAGCAGCCGAGATACCGGGAGCTCTGGAAACACCATATATTTT

V: TRBV30
size: .
D: TRBD1
J: TRBJ2-1
CDR3: CAWIGMGDRGPYNEQFF
DNA: TGTGCCTGGATTGGTATGGGGGACAGGGGACCATACAATGAGCAGTTCTTC

V: TRBV27
size: .
D: .
J: TRBJ2-1
CDR3: CASSFPGNEQFF
DNA: TGTGCCAGCAGTTTTCCCGGGAATGAGCAGTTCTTC

V: TRBV2
size: .
D: TRBD2
J: TRBJ2-3
CDR3: CASSEEASGGTQYF
DNA: TGTGCCAGCAGTGAGGAGGCTAGCGGGGGTACGCAGTATTTT

V: TRBV7-9
size: .
D: .
J: TRBJ1-3
CDR3: CASSLTIQGNTIYF
DNA: TGTGCCAGCAGCCTCACAATCCAGGGAAACACCATATATTTT

V: TRBV24-1
size: .
D: .
J: TRBJ1-5
CDR3: CATSSSGRVNQPQHF
DNA: TGTGCCACCAGTTCCTCCGGGAGGGTAAATCAGCCCCAGCATTTT

V: TRBV9
size: .
D: TRBD1
J: TRBJ1-1
CDR3: CASSPSGTAYTEAFF
DNA: TGTGCCAGCAGCCCCTCCGGGACAGCTTACACTGAAGCTTTCTTT

V: TRBV6-1
size: .
D: .
J: TRBJ1-5
CDR3: CASSEAGGPQPQHF
DNA: TGTGCCAGCAGTGAAGCAGGGGGACCTCAGCCCCAGCATTTT

V: TRBV27
size: .
D: .
J: TRBJ1-4
CDR3: CATSRLGTSNEKLFF
DNA: TGTGCCACCTCCCGGTTGGGGACATCTAATGAAAAACTGTTTTTT

V: TRBV4-2
size: .
D: TRBD2
J: TRBJ2-7
CDR3: CASSQGPSLAGASYEQYF
DNA: TGTGCCAGCAGCCAAGGCCCCTCTCTAGCGGGGGCCTCCTACGAGCAGTACTTC

V: TRBV15
size: .
D: .
J: TRBJ2-3
CDR3: CATSRETGNTDTQYF
DNA: TGTGCCACCAGCAGAGAAACGGGGAACACAGATACGCAGTATTTT

V: TRBV19
size: .
D: .
J: TRBJ1-4
CDR3: CASSMANPTLRKLFF
DNA: TGTGCCAGTAGTATGGCCAACCCGACATTAAGAAAACTGTTTTTT

V: TRBV3-1/TRBV3-2
size: .
D: TRBD2
J: TRBJ2-3
CDR3: CASSHGRGAGDTQYF
DNA: TGTGCCAGCAGCCACGGGCGGGGGGCAGGAGATACGCAGTATTTT

V: TRBV7-2
size: .
D: .
J: TRBJ1-2
CDR3: CASSLTRTDNYGYTF
DNA: TGTGCCAGCAGCCTAACCCGGACAGATAACTATGGCTACACCTTC

V: TRBV29-1
size: .
D: TRBD1
J: TRBJ1-2
CDR3: CSVTGGRGYTF
DNA: TGCAGCGTTACAGGGGGAAGGGGCTACACCTTC

V: TRBV27
size: .
D: .
J: TRBJ1-1
CDR3: CASSLSWGGNTEAFF
DNA: TGTGCCAGCAGTTTATCTTGGGGGGGGAACACTGAAGCTTTCTTT

V: TRBV4-1
size: .
D: .
J: TRBJ2-1
CDR3: CASSQDSRGLYNEQFF
DNA: TGCGCCAGCAGCCAAGATTCGCGGGGACTCTACAATGAGCAGTTCTTC

V: TRBV7-2
size: .
D: TRBD1
J: TRBJ1-2
CDR3: CASSWGDRGNYGYTF
DNA: TGTGCCAGCAGCTGGGGGGACAGGGGGAACTATGGCTACACCTTC

V: TRBV27
size: .
D: .
J: TRBJ2-7
CDR3: CASRGSQGNHEQYF
DNA: TGTGCCAGCAGAGGAAGTCAGGGGAACCACGAGCAGTACTTC

V: TRBV6-4
size: .
D: .
J: TRBJ2-3
CDR3: CASSVDVTDTQYF
DNA: TGTGCCAGCAGTGTAGATGTCACAGATACGCAGTATTTT

V: TRBV2
size: .
D: .
J: TRBJ1-5
CDR3: CASTKDGGDQPQHF
DNA: TGTGCCAGCACCAAGGACGGCGGGGATCAGCCCCAGCATTTT

V: TRBV7-8
size: .
D: TRBD1
J: TRBJ1-1
CDR3: CASSRGQGWGTEAFF
DNA: TGTGCCAGCAGCCGAGGACAGGGGTGGGGCACTGAAGCTTTCTTT

V: TRBV5-4
size: .
D: TRBD1
J: TRBJ1-2
CDR3: CASSLPPGQGGGYTF
DNA: TGTGCCAGCAGCTTGCCGCCGGGACAGGGCGGTGGCTACACCTTC

V: TRBV4-2
size: .
D: TRBD2
J: TRBJ2-2
CDR3: CASSRGTSGDVGELFF
DNA: TGTGCCAGCAGCCGTGGGACTAGCGGGGATGTCGGGGAGCTGTTTTTT

V: TRBV6-4
size: .
D: TRBD1
J: TRBJ2-7
CDR3: CASTDTRPGTADEQYF
DNA: TGTGCCAGCACCGATACAAGACCCGGGACAGCAGACGAGCAGTACTTC

V: TRBV5-8
size: .
D: .
J: TRBJ2-4
CDR3: CASNLRERDIQYF
DNA: TGTGCCAGCAACCTCAGGGAAAGGGACATTCAGTACTTC

V: TRBV2
size: .
D: .
J: TRBJ1-6
CDR3: CASTRGMGSSPLHF
DNA: TGTGCCAGCACTAGAGGGATGGGGAGTTCACCCCTCCACTTT

V: TRBV9
size: .
D: .
J: TRBJ1-6
CDR3: CASSGRDTNSPLHF
DNA: TGTGCCAGCAGCGGCCGGGACACGAATTCACCCCTCCACTTT

V: TRBV19
size: .
D: .
J: TRBJ1-2
CDR3: CASSISGVRGYTF
DNA: TGTGCCAGTAGTATATCAGGGGTTCGCGGCTACACCTTC

V: TRBV30
size: .
D: TRBD1
J: TRBJ2-3
CDR3: CAWGTGMRDTQYF
DNA: TGTGCCTGGGGGACAGGGATGAGAGATACGCAGTATTTT

V: TRBV19
size: .
D: TRBD2
J: TRBJ2-7
CDR3: CASNIAGGYEQYF
DNA: TGTGCCAGTAACATAGCGGGGGGCTACGAGCAGTACTTC

V: TRBV10-1
size: once
D: TRBD2
J: TRBJ2-1
CDR3: CASSEGTSGGYEQFF
DNA: TGCGCCAGCAGTGAAGGGACTAGCGGGGGTTATGAGCAGTTCTTC

V: TRBV29-1
size: .
D: TRBD1
J: TRBJ1-1
CDR3: CSVHRTGGLNTEAFF
DNA: TGCAGCGTTCACCGCACAGGGGGGTTGAACACTGAAGCTTTCTTT

V: TRBV7-8
size: .
D: .
J: TRBJ1-1
CDR3: CASSLGGINEAFF
DNA: TGTGCCAGCAGCTTAGGCGGGATTAATGAAGCTTTCTTT

V: TRBV19
size: .
D: TRBD1
J: TRBJ1-3
CDR3: CASSLDRGSGNTIYF
DNA: TGTGCCAGTAGTCTCGACAGGGGGTCTGGAAACACCATATATTTT

V: TRBV19
size: .
D: TRBD2
J: TRBJ2-3
CDR3: CASSIATAGLDTQYF
DNA: TGTGCCAGTAGTATAGCAACAGCGGGGTTAGATACGCAGTATTTT

V: TRBV6-5
size: .
D: TRBD1
J: TRBJ1-2
CDR3: CASSFGTARGYTF
DNA: TGTGCCAGCAGTTTCGGGACAGCTAGAGGCTACACCTTC

V: TRBV7-8
size: .
D: .
J: TRBJ1-2
CDR3: CASSLSGDPATF
DNA: TGTGCCAGCAGCCTCAGCGGGGATCCCGCCACCTTC

V: TRBV6-5
size: .
D: .
J: TRBJ1-5
CDR3: CASSRSSNQPQHF
DNA: TGTGCCAGCAGCCGGTCTAGCAATCAGCCCCAGCATTTT

V: TRBV6-5
size: .
D: .
J: TRBJ1-1
CDR3: CASSTPTRTEAFF
DNA: TGTGCCAGCAGTACCCCAACCCGGACTGAAGCTTTCTTT

V: TRBV30
size: .
D: TRBD1
J: TRBJ1-5
CDR3: CAWSPGQGVDQPQHF
DNA: TGTGCCTGGAGCCCCGGACAGGGGGTAGATCAGCCCCAGCATTTT

V: TRBV21-1
size: once
D: .
J: TRBJ2-3
CDR3: CASSKAASAKDSLQADTQYF
DNA: TGTGCCAGCAGCAAAGCCGCCTCCGCAAAGGACAGTCTCCAGGCAGATACGCAGTATTTT

V: TRBV25-1
size: .
D: .
J: TRBJ1-2
CDR3: CASSEEGNYGYTF
DNA: TGTGCCAGCAGTGAGGAGGGGAACTATGGCTACACCTTC

V: TRBV6-5
size: .
D: TRBD1
J: TRBJ2-2
CDR3: CASRTGTGITGELFF
DNA: TGTGCCAGCAGGACCGGGACAGGAATCACCGGGGAGCTGTTTTTT

V: TRBV7-2
size: .
D: TRBD2
J: TRBJ2-1
CDR3: CASSFLAGVNNEQFF
DNA: TGTGCCAGCAGCTTCCTAGCGGGGGTCAACAATGAGCAGTTCTTC

V: TRBV7-8
size: .
D: .
J: TRBJ2-2
CDR3: CASSLAVTGYTGELFF
DNA: TGTGCCAGCAGCTTAGCAGTGACAGGTTACACCGGGGAGCTGTTTTTT

V: TRBV24-1
size: .
D: .
J: TRBJ1-5
CDR3: CATSDRTANNQPQHF
DNA: TGTGCCACCAGTGACCGGACAGCTAATAATCAGCCCCAGCATTTT

V: TRBV15
size: .
D: TRBD1
J: TRBJ1-5
CDR3: CATSRVGRGRNNQPQHF
DNA: TGTGCCACCAGCAGAGTCGGCAGGGGGCGCAACAATCAGCCCCAGCATTTT

V: TRBV6-5
size: .
D: .
J: TRBJ1-1
CDR3: CASSYPPVNTEAFF
DNA: TGTGCCAGCAGTTATCCCCCAGTGAACACTGAAGCTTTCTTT